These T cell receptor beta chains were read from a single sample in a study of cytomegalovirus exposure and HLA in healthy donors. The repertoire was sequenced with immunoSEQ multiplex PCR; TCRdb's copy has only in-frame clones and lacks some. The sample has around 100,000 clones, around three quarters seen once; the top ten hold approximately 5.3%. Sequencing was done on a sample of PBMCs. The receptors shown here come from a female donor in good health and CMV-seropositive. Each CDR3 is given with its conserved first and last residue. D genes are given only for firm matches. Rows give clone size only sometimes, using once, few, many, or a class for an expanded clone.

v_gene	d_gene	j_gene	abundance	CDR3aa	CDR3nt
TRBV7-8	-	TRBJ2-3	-	CASSLAPGPSTDTQYF	TGTGCCAGCAGCTTAGCGCCAGGTCCCTCGACAGATACGCAGTATTTT
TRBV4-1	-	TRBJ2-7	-	CASSQTSLSYEQYF	TGCGCCAGCAGCCAAACTAGCCTTTCCTACGAGCAGTACTTC
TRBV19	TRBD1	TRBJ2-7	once	CASSDSTGGYEQYF	TGTGCCAGTTCGGACTCGACAGGGGGCTACGAGCAGTACTTC
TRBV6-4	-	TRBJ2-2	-	CASSDQGTGELFF	TGTGCCAGCAGTGATCAGGGTACCGGGGAGCTGTTTTTT
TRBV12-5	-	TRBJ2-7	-	CASGPAGSVGEQYF	TGTGCTAGTGGTCCGGCGGGGAGTGTCGGCGAGCAGTACTTC
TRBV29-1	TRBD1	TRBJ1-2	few	CSVWGTGGSSYGYTF	TGCAGCGTGTGGGGGACAGGGGGCTCTAGCTATGGCTACACCTTC
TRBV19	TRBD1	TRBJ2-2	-	CASRWGQGTTGELFF	TGTGCCAGTAGGTGGGGACAGGGAACCACCGGGGAGCTGTTTTTT
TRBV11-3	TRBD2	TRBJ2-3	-	CASSFYGTSRGPNTQYF	TGTGCCAGCAGCTTCTACGGGACTAGCAGGGGTCCGAATACGCAGTATTTT
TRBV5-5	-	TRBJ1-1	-	CASSLQALNTEAFF	TGTGCCAGCAGCTTGCAGGCTCTTAACACTGAAGCTTTCTTT
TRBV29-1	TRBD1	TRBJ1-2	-	CSVPDQGEGGYTF	TGCAGCGTGCCGGATCAGGGGGAAGGAGGCTACACCTTC
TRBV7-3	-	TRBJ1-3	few	CASSLSQGSGNTIYF	TGTGCCAGCAGCTTAAGTCAGGGCTCTGGAAACACCATATATTTT
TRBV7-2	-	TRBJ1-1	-	CASSPQVSEAFF	TGTGCCAGCAGTCCGCAGGTCTCTGAAGCTTTCTTT
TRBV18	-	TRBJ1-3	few	CAGGGSGNTIYF	TGTGCCGGCGGGGGCTCTGGAAACACCATATATTTT
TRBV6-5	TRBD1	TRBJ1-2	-	CASSYLAGTGIYGYTF	TGTGCCAGCAGTTACTTGGCCGGGACAGGGATCTATGGCTACACCTTC
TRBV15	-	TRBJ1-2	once	CATSSHRVGFFSYTF	TGTGCCACCAGCAGCCACAGGGTAGGGTTCTTTAGCTACACCTTC
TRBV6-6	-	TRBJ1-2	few	CASSEPPFYGYTF	TGTGCCAGCAGTGAGCCTCCTTTCTATGGCTACACCTTC
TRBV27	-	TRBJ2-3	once	CASSPTYDNTQYF	TGTGCCAGCAGTCCGACATACGACAATACGCAGTATTTT
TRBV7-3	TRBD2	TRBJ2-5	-	CASSLLAGGQETQYF	TGTGCCAGCAGCTTGCTAGCGGGGGGGCAAGAGACCCAGTACTTC
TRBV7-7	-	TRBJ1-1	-	CASSVTVNTEAFF	TGTGCTAGCAGCGTGACAGTGAACACTGAAGCTTTCTTT
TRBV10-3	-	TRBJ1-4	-	CATQSEGKGREKLFF	TGTGCCACACAATCGGAGGGTAAGGGACGGGAAAAACTGTTTTTT
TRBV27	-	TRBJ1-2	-	CASSLSLAGGYTF	TGTGCCAGCAGTTTATCCCTAGCAGGCGGCTACACCTTC
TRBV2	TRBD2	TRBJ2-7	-	CASSEAASGSSLRADF	TGTGCCAGCAGTGAAGCCGCTAGCGGGTCCTCGTTGCGAGCGGACTTC
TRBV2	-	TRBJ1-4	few	CASSLLQEISNEKLFF	TGTGCCAGCAGTTTACTACAGGAGATATCAAATGAAAAACTGTTTTTT
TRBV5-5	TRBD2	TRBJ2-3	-	CASSLVGGRGTDTQYF	TGTGCCAGCAGCTTGGTAGGCGGGAGAGGCACAGATACGCAGTATTTT
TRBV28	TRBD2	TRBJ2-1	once	CASSLTSGTYNEQFF	TGTGCCAGCAGCTTGACTAGCGGGACTTACAATGAGCAGTTCTTC
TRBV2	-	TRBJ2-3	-	CASSESGGRTDTQYF	TGTGCCAGCAGTGAATCGGGGGGCCGCACAGATACGCAGTATTTT
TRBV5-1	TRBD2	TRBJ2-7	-	CASSPGTSGYYEQYF	TGCGCCAGCAGCCCGGGGACTAGCGGTTACTACGAGCAGTACTTC
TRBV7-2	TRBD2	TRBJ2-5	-	CASSRLAGAQETQYF	TGTGCCAGCAGTCGACTAGCGGGGGCTCAAGAGACCCAGTACTTC
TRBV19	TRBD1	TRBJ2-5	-	CASSIGDRGIGTQYF	TGTGCCAGTAGTATTGGGGACAGGGGGATTGGGACCCAGTACTTC
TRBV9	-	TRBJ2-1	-	CASSPDSLYNEQFF	TGTGCCAGCAGCCCAGACAGTTTATACAATGAGCAGTTCTTC
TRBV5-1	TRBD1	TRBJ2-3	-	CASKNGQGWTDTQYF	TGCGCCAGCAAGAACGGACAGGGGTGGACAGATACGCAGTATTTT
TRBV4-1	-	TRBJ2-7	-	CASSPTSLPYEQYF	TGCGCCAGCAGCCCCACTAGTCTCCCCTACGAGCAGTACTTC
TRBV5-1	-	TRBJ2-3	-	CASSLSAQDTQYF	TGCGCCAGCAGCTTGAGCGCCCAGGATACGCAGTATTTT
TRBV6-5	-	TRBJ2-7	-	CASTMTGDLTYEQYF	TGTGCCAGCACCATGACGGGAGATTTAACCTACGAGCAGTACTTC
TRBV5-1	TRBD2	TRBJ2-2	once	CASSPGLADTGELFF	TGCGCCAGCAGCCCCGGACTAGCGGACACCGGGGAGCTGTTTTTT
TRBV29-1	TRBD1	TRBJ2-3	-	CSVEGEGTAQYF	TGCAGCGTTGAAGGCGAGGGGACAGCGCAGTATTTT
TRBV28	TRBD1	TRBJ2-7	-	CASSVTGTGTDEQYF	TGTGCCAGCAGTGTAACCGGGACAGGGACCGACGAGCAGTACTTC
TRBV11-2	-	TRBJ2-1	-	CASSSLPPAHNEQFF	TGTGCCAGCAGCTCACTACCACCCGCCCACAATGAGCAGTTCTTC
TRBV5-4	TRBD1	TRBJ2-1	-	CASSTGAGMNEQFF	TGTGCCAGCAGCACAGGGGCCGGAATGAATGAGCAGTTCTTC
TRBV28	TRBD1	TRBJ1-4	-	CASSPGTGVGKLFF	TGTGCCAGCAGTCCCGGGACAGGGGTAGGAAAACTGTTTTTT
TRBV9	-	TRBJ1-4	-	CASSVTDRNEKLFF	TGTGCCAGCAGCGTTACAGACCGTAATGAAAAACTGTTTTTT
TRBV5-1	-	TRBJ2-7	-	CASSNSGPPSEQYF	TGCGCCAGCAGCAATAGCGGCCCCCCCTCCGAGCAGTACTTC
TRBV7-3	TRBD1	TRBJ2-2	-	CASSFGGQGNTGELFF	TGTGCCAGCAGCTTTGGTGGACAGGGAAACACCGGGGAGCTGTTTTTT
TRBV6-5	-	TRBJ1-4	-	CASRTSGHPNEKLFF	TGTGCCAGCAGGACTTCGGGACACCCTAATGAAAAACTGTTTTTT
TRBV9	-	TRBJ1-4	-	CASLGGGLNEKLFF	TGTGCCAGCCTTGGCGGGGGCCTTAATGAAAAACTGTTTTTT
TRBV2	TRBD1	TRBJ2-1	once	CASISQGALDEQFF	TGTGCCAGCATCTCACAGGGGGCTTTGGATGAGCAGTTCTTC
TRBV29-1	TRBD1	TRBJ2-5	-	CSAWTGAQETQYF	TGCAGCGCCTGGACAGGGGCACAAGAGACCCAGTACTTC
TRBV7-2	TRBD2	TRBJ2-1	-	CASSLTSGSGNEQFF	TGTGCCAGCAGCTTAACCAGCGGGAGCGGGAATGAGCAGTTCTTC
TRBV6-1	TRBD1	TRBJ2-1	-	CASSEPGQGIGNEQFF	TGTGCCAGCAGTGAGCCGGGACAGGGAATAGGCAATGAGCAGTTCTTC
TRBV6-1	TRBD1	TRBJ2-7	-	CASRSRGQGGKQYF	TGTGCCAGCAGATCAAGGGGACAGGGTGGAAAGCAGTACTTC
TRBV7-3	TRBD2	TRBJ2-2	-	CASSLTRLAGQNTGELFF	TGTGCCAGCAGCTTAACTCGGCTAGCGGGACAGAACACCGGGGAGCTGTTTTTT